The following is a T cell receptor beta chain sequence with its context. No antigen is known for it. The source of the sample is a study of T cell responses to AZD1222 COVID-19 vaccine. As for the study in general: Researchers grouped second doses given at about 4 or about 12 weeks into one pool.

The germline CDR1 and CDR2 sequences are LNHNV and YYDKDF (reference sequence). This CDR3 contains 14 residues. V lost 0 bases to trimming and J lost 0 bases, with 3 bases between them. Assay used: immunoSEQ multiplex PCR; TCRdb lists only in-frame clones, some missing. The sample has 120,000 to 150,000 clones, around nine tenths seen once. Study findings and constraints: Donors were mostly white British, more females; clonal diversity possibly underestimated. Compared with day 0, the breadth and depth of the Spike-specific TCR repertoire rose significantly after two doses of AZD1222.

This clonotype originated in an adult in good health. The rearrangement uses TRBV15 and TRBJ1-3; no definite D call. Sequencing was performed on peripheral blood, taken on day 0 of AZD1222 vaccination. DNA of the CDR3: TGTGCCACCAGCAGAGAAATCTCTGGAAACACCATATATTTT. This translates into CATSREISGNTIYF.